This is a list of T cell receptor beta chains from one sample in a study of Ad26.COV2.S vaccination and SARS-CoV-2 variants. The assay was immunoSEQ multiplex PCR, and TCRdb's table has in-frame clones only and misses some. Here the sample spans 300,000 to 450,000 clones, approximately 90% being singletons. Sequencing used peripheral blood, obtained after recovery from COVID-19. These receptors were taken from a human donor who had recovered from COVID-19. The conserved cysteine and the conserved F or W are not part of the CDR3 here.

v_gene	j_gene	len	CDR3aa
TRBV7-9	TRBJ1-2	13	ASSPRTEANYGYT
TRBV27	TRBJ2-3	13	ASSLAGGNTDTQY
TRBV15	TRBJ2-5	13	ATSGAGVKGETQY
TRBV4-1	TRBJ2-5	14	ASSQFGQGSRETQY
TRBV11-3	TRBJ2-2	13	ASSWTGVTSGELF
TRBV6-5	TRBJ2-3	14	ASSYSDRSPTDTQY
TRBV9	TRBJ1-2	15	ASSVAKGASPNYGYT
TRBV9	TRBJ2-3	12	ASSVAGEPDTQY
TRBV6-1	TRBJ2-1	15	ASSEREWGSRDNEQF
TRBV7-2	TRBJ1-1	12	ASSFERGWTEAF
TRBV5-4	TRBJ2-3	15	ASSLKSGGTSTDTQY
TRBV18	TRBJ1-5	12	ASSRDGGNQPQH
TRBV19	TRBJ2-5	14	ASSSRTGRNRETQY
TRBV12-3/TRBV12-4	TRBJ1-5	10	ASSLKGQAQH
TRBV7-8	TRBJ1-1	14	ASSTPRTGLNTEAF
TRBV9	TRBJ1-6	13	ASSPDSLYNSPLH
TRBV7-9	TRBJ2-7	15	ASSTGPIQGYAYEQY
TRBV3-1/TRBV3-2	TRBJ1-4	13	ASSQDEGVYEKLF
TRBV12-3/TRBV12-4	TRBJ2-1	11	ASSRDSNNEQF
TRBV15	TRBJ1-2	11	ATSRGASYGYT
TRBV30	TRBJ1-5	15	AWGLNQPKRSNQPQH
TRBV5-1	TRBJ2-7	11	ASSPDGLPEQY
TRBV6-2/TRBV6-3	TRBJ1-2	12	ASSDPGRNYGYT
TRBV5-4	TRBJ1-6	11	ASSPGNNSPLH
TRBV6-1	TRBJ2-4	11	ASSEGHKNIQY
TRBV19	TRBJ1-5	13	ASSSNRDADQPQH
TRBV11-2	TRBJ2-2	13	ASSPVRLNTGELF
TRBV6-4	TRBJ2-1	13	ASSGSSGGANEQF
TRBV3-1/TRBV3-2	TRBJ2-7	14	ASSQGNTGHSYEQY
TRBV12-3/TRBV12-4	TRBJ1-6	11	ASSLGRNSPLH
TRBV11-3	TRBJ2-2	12	ASSSGAADGELF
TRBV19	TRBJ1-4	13	ASSIKGTGLEKLF
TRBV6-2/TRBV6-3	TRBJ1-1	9	ASSYSSEAF
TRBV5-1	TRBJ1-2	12	ASSTGGGPYGYT
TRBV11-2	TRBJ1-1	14	ASSLLQGQPGAEAF
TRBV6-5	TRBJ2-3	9	ASSLGDTQY
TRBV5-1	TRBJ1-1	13	ASSLADRGNTEAF
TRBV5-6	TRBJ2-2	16	ASSHGTGHRANTGELF
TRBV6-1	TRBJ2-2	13	ASSEASGGTGELF